This record concerns one T cell receptor beta chain sequence. The antigen it binds to is not known. The record has no base qualities; no much larger clone is one base away. The immunoSEQ Assay, a bias-controlled multiplex PCR, was used to amplify TCRbeta CDR3 regions from genomic DNA. The original pipeline was this. The number of nucleated cells in each sample was estimated from the amplification of reference gene primers within the assay. To quantify the absolute abundance of each unique TCRbeta CDR3 rearrangement, sequence reads were collapsed and filtered. For each sample, productive Simpson clonality was calculated as the square root of Simpson's diversity index across productive rearrangements. TCRdb limited this immuneACCESS table to in-frame rearrangements with V and J called. A share of clones is missing; checked studies link under half to unresolved V genes, and the rest is unexplained. V, J and clone size are those of that table, while D and trimming were read from the DNA. The table for this sample lists 200,000 to 250,000 clones; 70% to 85% of them were counted only once. The ten biggest clones cover under 1.5% of the sample.

The source of the sample is a study of blood T cell repertoires in COVID-19 (dated by TCRdb to 2020 to 2022). Context from the whole study: Samples covering the acute and convalescent phases of COVID-19 were provided by collaborators in the United States, Italy and Spain. The samples were drawn from the first 160 participants of the ongoing ImmuneRACE study and from some 1,300 subjects provided by 6 global collaborators. The prospective study material was composed of cDNA or gDNA derived from T cells, B-cell-depleted T cells, or PBMCs. The repertoires were released in a freely available public database meant as a resource for research on the immune response to SARS-CoV-2. Sample metadata almost always included a de-identified subject ID, COVID-19 status, age in years and sex. Deeply sampled blood TCRbeta repertoires from subjects exposed to, actively infected with, or recovered from COVID-19 were included in the dataset. HLA class I and class II types, where available, came from metadata supplied by the sample provider rather than from assay-based typing. What the work shows at the level of the full study, not this receptor alone: How much clinical and demographic metadata was included differed by source and by participant, and the metadata was provided uncurated.

The germline V gene provides CDR1 MNHEY and CDR2 SVGAGI. The CDR3 spans 15 residues, from the cysteine through the phenylalanine. This entry keeps only the CDR3 DNA: 45 bases, framed from base 1. V was cut back by 4 bases and J by 0 bases, leaving a gap of 10 bases between them. In the prospective study, participants were 18 to 89 years old, resided in approximately 25 geographic areas of the United States, and were enrolled through a virtual design. In the prospective study, cohorts were assigned on the basis of participant-reported clinical history obtained from a screening survey and a study questionnaire. Mobile phlebotomists in the prospective study collected whole blood, serum and a nasopharyngeal or oropharyngeal swab from every participant. Prospective study participants could optionally give additional blood draws and questionnaires over a roughly two-month period. Prospective study blood samples were shipped either frozen or at room temperature before DNA extraction.

The source material was PBMCs or T cells enriched from blood (not recorded which). The receptor's source is a woman aged 40 to 50 with acute COVID-19. Rearrangement joined TRBV6-5 to TRBJ1-5, with TRBD1 tentatively as D gene (5 bases match). The base sequence is TGTGCCAGCAGTTCTCGGGGGGATAGCAATCAGCCCCAGCATTTT. Its amino acids are CASSSRGDSNQPQHF.